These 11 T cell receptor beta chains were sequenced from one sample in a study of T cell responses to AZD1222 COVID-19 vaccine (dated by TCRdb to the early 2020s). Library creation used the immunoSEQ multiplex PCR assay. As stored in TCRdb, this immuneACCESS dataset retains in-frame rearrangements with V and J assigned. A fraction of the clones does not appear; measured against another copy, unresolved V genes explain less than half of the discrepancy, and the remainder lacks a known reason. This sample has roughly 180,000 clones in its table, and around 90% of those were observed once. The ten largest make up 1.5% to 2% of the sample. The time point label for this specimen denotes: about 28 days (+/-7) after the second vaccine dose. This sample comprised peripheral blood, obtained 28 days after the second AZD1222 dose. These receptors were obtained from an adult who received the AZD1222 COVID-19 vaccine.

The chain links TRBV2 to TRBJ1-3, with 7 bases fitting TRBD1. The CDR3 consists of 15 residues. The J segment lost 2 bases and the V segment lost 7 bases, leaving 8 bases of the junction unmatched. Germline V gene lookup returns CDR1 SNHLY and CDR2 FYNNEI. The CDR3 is CASTGQGQAGNTIYF. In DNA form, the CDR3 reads TGTGCCAGCACGGGCCAAGGACAGGCTGGAAACACCATATATTTT.

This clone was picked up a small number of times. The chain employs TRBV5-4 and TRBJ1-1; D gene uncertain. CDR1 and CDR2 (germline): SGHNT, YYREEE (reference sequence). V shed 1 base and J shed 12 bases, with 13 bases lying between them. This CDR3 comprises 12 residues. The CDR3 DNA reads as TGTGCCAGCAGCTTGATGGGAAAACCGTCTTTCTTT. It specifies CASSLMGKPSFF.

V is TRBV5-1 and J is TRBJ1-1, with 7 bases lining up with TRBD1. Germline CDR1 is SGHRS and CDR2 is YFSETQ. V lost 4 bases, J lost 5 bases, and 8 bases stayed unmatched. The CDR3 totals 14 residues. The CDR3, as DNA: TGCGCCAGCAGCGTGCCAACCAGGGGGACTGAAGCTTTCTTT. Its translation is CASSVPTRGTEAFF. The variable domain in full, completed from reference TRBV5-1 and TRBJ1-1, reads KAGVTQTPRYLIKTRGQQVTLSCSPISGHRSVSWYQQTPGQGLQFLFEYFSETQRNKGNFPGRFSGRQFSNSRSEMNVSTLELGDSALYLCASSVPTRGTEAFFGQGTRLTVV.

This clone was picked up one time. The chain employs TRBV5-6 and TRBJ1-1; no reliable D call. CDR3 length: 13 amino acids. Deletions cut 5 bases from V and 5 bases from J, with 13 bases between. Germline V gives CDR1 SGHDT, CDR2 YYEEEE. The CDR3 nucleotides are TGTGCCAGCAGTAAGGGAGTCTTTACTGAAGCTTTCTTT. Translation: CASSKGVFTEAFF.

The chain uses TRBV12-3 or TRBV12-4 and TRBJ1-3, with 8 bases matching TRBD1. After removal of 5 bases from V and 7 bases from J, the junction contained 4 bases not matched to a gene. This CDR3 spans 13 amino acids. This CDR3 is CASSRTGKNTIYF. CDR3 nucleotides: TGTGCCAGCAGTCGGACAGGGAAGAACACCATATATTTT.

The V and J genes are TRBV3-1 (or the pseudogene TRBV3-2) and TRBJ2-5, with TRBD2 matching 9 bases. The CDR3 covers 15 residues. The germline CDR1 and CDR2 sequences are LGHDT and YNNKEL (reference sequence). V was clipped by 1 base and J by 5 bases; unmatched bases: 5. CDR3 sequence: CASSQGLAAGETQYF. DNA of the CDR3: TGTGCCAGCAGCCAAGGACTAGCGGCGGGGGAGACCCAGTACTTC.

The CDR3 sequence: CASSLGLAVTLDTQYF. CDR3 nucleotides: TGTGCCAGCAGCTTAGGGCTAGCGGTAACTCTGGATACGCAGTATTTT. This sequence joins TRBV7-2 and TRBJ2-3; 7 nucleotides line up with TRBD2. Germline loops: CDR1 SGHTA, CDR2 FQGNSA. The CDR3 contains 16 residues. V was clipped by 1 base and J by 6 bases; unmatched bases: 10.

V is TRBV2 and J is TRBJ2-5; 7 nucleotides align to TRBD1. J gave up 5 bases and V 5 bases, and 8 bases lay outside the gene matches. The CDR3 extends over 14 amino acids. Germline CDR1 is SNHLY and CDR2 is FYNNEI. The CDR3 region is CASSRGQGDETQYF. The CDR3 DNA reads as TGTGCCAGCAGTCGGGGCCAGGGGGATGAGACCCAGTACTTC. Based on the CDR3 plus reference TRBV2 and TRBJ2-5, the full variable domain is EPEVTQTPSHQVTQMGQEVILRCVPISNHLYFYWYRQILGQKVEFLVSFYNNEISEKSEIFDDQFSVERPDGSNFTLKIRSTKLEDSAMYFCASSRGQGDETQYFGPGTRLLVL.

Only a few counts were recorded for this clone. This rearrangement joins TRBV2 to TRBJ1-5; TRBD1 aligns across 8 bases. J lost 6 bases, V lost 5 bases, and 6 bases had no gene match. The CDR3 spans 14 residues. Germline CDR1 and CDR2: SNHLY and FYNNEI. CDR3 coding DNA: TGTGCCAGCAGTTCAGGACAGGGTAGTCAGCCCCAGCATTTT. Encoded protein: CASSSGQGSQPQHF.

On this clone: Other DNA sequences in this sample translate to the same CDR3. CDR3 protein: CASSPPGQGLNTEAFF. The CDR3 coding sequence is TGTGCCAGCTCACCACCGGGACAGGGCCTAAACACTGAAGCTTTCTTT. V is TRBV18 and J is TRBJ1-1; the match to TRBD1 covers 9 bases. J was trimmed by 2 bases and V by 0 bases; bases with no gene match: 4. Germline loops: CDR1 KGHSH, CDR2 LQKENI. The CDR3 covers 16 residues.

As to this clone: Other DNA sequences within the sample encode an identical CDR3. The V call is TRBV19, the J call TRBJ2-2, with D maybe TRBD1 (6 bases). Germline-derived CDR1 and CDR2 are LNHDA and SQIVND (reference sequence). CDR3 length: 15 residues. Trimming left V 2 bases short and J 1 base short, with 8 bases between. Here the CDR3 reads CASSISGVNTGELFF. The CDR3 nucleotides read TGTGCCAGTAGTATATCAGGGGTGAACACCGGGGAGCTGTTTTTT.